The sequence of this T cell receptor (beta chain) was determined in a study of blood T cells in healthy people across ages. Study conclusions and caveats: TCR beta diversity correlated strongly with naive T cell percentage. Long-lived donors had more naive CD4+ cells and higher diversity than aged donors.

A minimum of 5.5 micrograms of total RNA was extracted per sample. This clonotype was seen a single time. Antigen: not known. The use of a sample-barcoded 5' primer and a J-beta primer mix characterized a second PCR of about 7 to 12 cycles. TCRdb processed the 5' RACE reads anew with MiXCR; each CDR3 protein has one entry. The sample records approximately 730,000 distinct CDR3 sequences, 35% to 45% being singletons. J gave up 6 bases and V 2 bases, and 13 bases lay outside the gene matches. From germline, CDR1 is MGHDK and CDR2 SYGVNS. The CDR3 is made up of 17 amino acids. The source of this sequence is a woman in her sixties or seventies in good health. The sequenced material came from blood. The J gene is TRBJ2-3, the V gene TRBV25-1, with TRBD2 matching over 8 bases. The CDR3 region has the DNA TGTGCCAGCAGTGAAGGTTTCGGGAGGGCCTGGAGTGATACGCAGTATTTT. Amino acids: CASSEGFGRAWSDTQYF.